Listed below are T cell receptor beta chains from one sample, sequenced in a study of PD-1 blockade in classical Hodgkin lymphoma. Sequenced by immunoSEQ multiplex PCR; TCRdb stores in-frame clones only, minus some. This sample has roughly 90,000 clones; about 83% occur once, and the top ten carry about 18%. The specimen comprised peripheral blood mononuclear cells (PBMCs), sampled before the fourth cycle of nivolumab. These TCRs come from a human donor with classical Hodgkin lymphoma. CDR3s include the opening cysteine and the closing phenylalanine or tryptophan. Each record gives: clone size, CDR3 length, V gene, J gene, CDR3 protein. Where a row states a size, it is once, few, many or the class of an expanded clone; other rows omit it.

NA,15,TRBV27,NA,CASSRKGQGAYEQYF
NA,15,TRBV5-1,TRBJ1-1,CASSSNDRVYTEAFF
NA,15,TRBV7-2,TRBJ2-7,CASSLDPRSSYEQYF
once,14,TRBV19,TRBJ1-2,CASSIARQGFGYTF
NA,15,TRBV7-2,TRBJ1-1,CASSLGPVGAAEAFF
NA,17,TRBV19,TRBJ2-3,CASSPLGGSLVTDTQYF
NA,16,TRBV5-1,TRBJ2-3,CASSPSAPRGTDTQYF
once,13,TRBV2,TRBJ2-7,CASGQGISYEQYF
NA,16,TRBV2,TRBJ2-3,CASIPGDTPSTDTQYF
NA,20,TRBV11-3,TRBJ2-5,CASSLVLGAPGGWGQETQYF